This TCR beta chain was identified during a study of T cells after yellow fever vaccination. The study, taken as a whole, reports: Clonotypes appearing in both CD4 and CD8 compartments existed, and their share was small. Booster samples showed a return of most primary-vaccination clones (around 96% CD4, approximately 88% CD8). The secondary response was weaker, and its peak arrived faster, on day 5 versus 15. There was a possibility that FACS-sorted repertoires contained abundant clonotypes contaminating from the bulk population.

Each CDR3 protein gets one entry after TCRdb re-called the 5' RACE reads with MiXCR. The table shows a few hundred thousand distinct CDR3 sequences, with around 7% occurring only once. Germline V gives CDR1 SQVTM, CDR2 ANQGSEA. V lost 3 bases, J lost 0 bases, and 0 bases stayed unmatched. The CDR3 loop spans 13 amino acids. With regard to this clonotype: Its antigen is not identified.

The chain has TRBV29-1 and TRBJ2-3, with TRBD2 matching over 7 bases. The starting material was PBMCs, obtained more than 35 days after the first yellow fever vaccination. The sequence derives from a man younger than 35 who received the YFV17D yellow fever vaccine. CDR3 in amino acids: CSVERGSTDTQYF. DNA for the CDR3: TGCAGCGTTGAGCGGGGGAGCACAGATACGCAGTATTTT.